This T cell receptor (beta chain) was obtained from a study of blood T cell repertoires in COVID-19. Study-wide background: COVID-19 samples collected from the United States, Italy and Spain covered acute and convalescent phases. PBMCs, B-cell-depleted T cells, or T cells provided the cDNA or gDNA that made up the material.

A single count supports this clone. Per the original methods: Estimates of nucleated cell counts were drawn from the amplification of reference gene primers. The table came from immunoSEQ multiplex PCR; TCRdb's copy has only in-frame clones and leaves some out. That table furnishes V, J and clone size, whereas the DNA furnished D and trimming. Among roughly 70,000 clones, 75% to 95% were seen once, and the ten largest hold 6.9%. The CDR3 consists of 15 residues. Germline CDR1 LGHDT, CDR2 YNNKEL (reference sequence). With 1 base clipped from V and 2 bases from J, the junction kept 1 base outside the gene matches.

The chain couples TRBV3-1 (or the pseudogene TRBV3-2) to TRBJ2-2; 7 bases agree with TRBD1. Sequenced input: peripheral blood. The sequence came from a human donor in a cohort sampled during active COVID-19. CDR3: CASSQGDSNTGELFF. CDR3 nucleotides: TGTGCCAGCAGCCAAGGGGACAGTAACACCGGGGAGCTGTTTTTT.